Listed below are T cell receptor beta chains from one sample, sequenced in a study of CD8 T cells in Susac syndrome. MiXCR was run by TCRdb on the immunoSEQ multiplex PCR reads, yielding one entry per CDR3 protein. The repertoire holds 200,000 to 300,000 distinct CDR3 sequences, around 93% seen once, with less than 0.075% in the top ten. Material: CD4+ T cells from PBMCs. These receptors were obtained from a human donor with multiple sclerosis. Both conserved end residues are part of each CDR3. The D gene is left open where the match is weak. Clone size is not always given. Where it is, it says once, few, many or a class for expanded clones.

TRBV20-1	.	.	TRBJ2-2	CSARDSGLTGELFF	TGCAGTGCTAGAGATTCAGGGCTCACCGGGGAGCTGTTTTTT
TRBV12-3/TRBV12-4	.	.	TRBJ1-1	CASRTPDRNTEAFF	TGTGCCAGCAGGACGCCGGACAGGAACACTGAAGCTTTCTTT
TRBV20-1	.	TRBD1	TRBJ1-5	CSAGQGWNQPQHF	TGCAGTGCAGGACAGGGGTGGAATCAGCCCCAGCATTTT
TRBV6-1	.	.	TRBJ2-7	CASTPGRGIEQYF	TGTGCCAGCACCCCGGGACGGGGGATCGAGCAGTACTTC
TRBV5-1	.	.	TRBJ2-1	CASSRGPYNEQFF	TGCGCCAGCAGCCGGGGGCCCTACAATGAGCAGTTCTTC
TRBV29-1	.	.	TRBJ2-7	CSVEVGPYEQYF	TGCAGCGTTGAGGTAGGCCCCTACGAGCAGTACTTC
TRBV6-1	.	TRBD2	TRBJ2-3	CASSRGSGRADTQYF	TGTGCCAGCAGTCGGGGTAGCGGGCGCGCAGATACGCAGTATTTT
TRBV3-1	.	.	TRBJ2-7	CASSQGAETGYEQYF	TGTGCCAGCAGCCAAGGGGCCGAAACGGGCTACGAGCAGTACTTC
TRBV20-1	.	.	TRBJ2-5	CSARTGRGPRETQYF	TGCAGTGCTAGAACGGGGAGGGGGCCGAGGGAGACCCAGTACTTC
TRBV5-1	few	.	TRBJ1-5	CASSLYGDSNQPQHF	TGCGCCAGCAGCTTGTATGGGGATAGCAATCAGCCCCAGCATTTT
TRBV20-1	.	TRBD1	TRBJ1-2	CSAREGTVYGYTF	TGCAGTGCTAGAGAAGGGACAGTCTATGGCTACACCTTC
TRBV9	.	.	TRBJ1-2	CASSVTEKANYGYTF	TGTGCCAGCAGCGTGACAGAAAAAGCTAACTATGGCTACACCTTC
TRBV28	.	TRBD1	TRBJ2-7	CASSPIGTGGNEQYF	TGTGCCAGCAGCCCTATCGGGACAGGGGGGAACGAGCAGTACTTC
TRBV11-3	.	.	TRBJ2-2	CASSLTPSPGELFF	TGTGCCAGCAGCTTAACGCCGTCTCCCGGGGAGCTGTTTTTT
TRBV7-9	.	TRBD2	TRBJ2-3	CASSQLAGGRADTQYF	TGTGCCAGCAGCCAACTAGCGGGAGGCAGGGCAGATACGCAGTATTTT
TRBV7-2	.	.	TRBJ2-5	CASSRAREKAQYF	TGTGCCAGCAGCCGAGCCAGGGAGAAGGCCCAGTACTTC
TRBV20-1	once	.	TRBJ1-5	CSSQRGNQPQHF	TGCAGTTCCCAAAGGGGCAATCAGCCCCAGCATTTT
TRBV20-1	.	TRBD2	TRBJ2-7	CSANRAGGRSYEQYF	TGCAGTGCTAACCGAGCGGGGGGCCGCTCCTACGAGCAGTACTTC
TRBV12-3/TRBV12-4	.	.	TRBJ1-1	CASSGDIWTEAFF	TGTGCCAGCAGTGGGGACATTTGGACTGAAGCTTTCTTT
TRBV4-1	.	.	TRBJ2-3	CASSLLAATSTDTQYF	TGCGCCAGCAGCCTCCTAGCAGCGACTAGCACAGATACGCAGTATTTT
TRBV20-1	.	.	TRBJ1-5	CSAIADSNQPQHF	TGCAGTGCTATTGCAGATAGCAATCAGCCCCAGCATTTT
TRBV20-1	once	TRBD1	TRBJ2-3	CSATDRGYTQYF	TGCAGTGCTACAGACAGGGGATATACGCAGTATTTT
TRBV10-2	.	TRBD2	TRBJ2-5	CATTSRGLAGGHGETQYF	TGCGCCACTACGTCTAGGGGACTAGCGGGAGGGCATGGAGAGACCCAGTACTTC
TRBV12-3/TRBV12-4	.	TRBD2	TRBJ2-3	CASSLRGGSTQYF	TGTGCCAGCAGTCTCCGGGGGGGGAGTACGCAGTATTTT
TRBV6-2/TRBV6-3	once	.	TRBJ1-2	CASSQGQTYGYTF	TGTGCCAGCAGTCAAGGACAGACGTATGGCTACACCTTC
TRBV12-3/TRBV12-4	.	.	TRBJ1-2	CASSITGYYGYTF	TGTGCCAGCAGTATAACAGGGTACTATGGCTACACCTTC
TRBV6-5	.	TRBD1	TRBJ2-5	CASSSRTGGFGETQYF	TGTGCCAGCAGTTCGCGGACAGGGGGCTTCGGAGAGACCCAGTACTTC
TRBV30	.	.	TRBJ2-4	CAWSVSMWWNIQYF	TGTGCCTGGAGTGTATCAATGTGGTGGAACATTCAGTACTTC
TRBV14	.	.	TRBJ1-2	CASSQDHSRNYGYTF	TGTGCCAGCAGCCAAGATCACAGTCGTAACTATGGCTACACCTTC